This is a list of T cell receptor beta chains from one sample in a study of T cells in Graves' hyperthyroidism and ophthalmopathy. TCRdb processed the multiplex PCR reads anew with MiXCR; each CDR3 protein has one entry. The profile covers hundreds of thousands of distinct CDR3 sequences, with about a sixth appearing a single time and about 50% taken by the ten largest. Source material: blood. All receptors derive from a woman aged 60-70 years with Graves' ophthalmopathy. Each CDR3 is given with its conserved first and last residue. D genes are given only for firm matches. Clone size is not always given. Where it is, it says once, few, many or a class for expanded clones.

J gene,clone size,D gene,V gene,CDR3 length,CDR3 DNA,CDR3 protein
TRBJ2-3,many,TRBD2,TRBV11-2,15,TGTGCCAGCAGCTTACTAGCGGGGGTCACAGATACGCAGTATTTT,CASSLLAGVTDTQYF
TRBJ2-7,few,.,TRBV4-3,15,TGCGCCAGCAGCCAAGATCGACAGGTGACCTACGAGCAGTACTTC,CASSQDRQVTYEQYF
TRBJ1-3,.,.,TRBV29-1,13,TGCAGCGACCAACGGGGTCCCGGAAACACCATATATTTT,CSDQRGPGNTIYF
TRBJ2-7,few,TRBD2,TRBV20-1,15,TGCAGTGCTAGCGGGAGGGCCGGGTGGTCCTACGAGCAGTACTTC,CSASGRAGWSYEQYF
TRBJ2-7,.,TRBD1,TRBV4-2,16,TGTGCCAGCAGCCCCCGGGACAGGGGGCAGTCCTACGAGCAGTACTTC,CASSPRDRGQSYEQYF
TRBJ1-5,.,.,TRBV6-2/TRBV6-3,15,TGTGCCAGCAGTTACAAGGGTAAGAGCAATCAGCCCCAGCATTTT,CASSYKGKSNQPQHF
TRBJ2-7,many,.,TRBV2,12,TGTGCCAGCAGTGTGCGACCTCTCGAAGGGTACTTC,CASSVRPLEGYF
TRBJ1-2,.,TRBD1,TRBV29-1,13,TGCAGCGGGGGGGGACAGGGAAGCTATGGCTACACCTTC,CSGGGQGSYGYTF
TRBJ2-2,many,TRBD1,TRBV5-1,20,TGCGCCAGCAGCCTAACTTGGGACAGGGGGAGGTACGCGAACACCGGGGAGCTGTTTTTT,CASSLTWDRGRYANTGELFF
TRBJ2-1,.,TRBD2,TRBV27,15,TGTGCCAGCAGCCCTGGGACTAGCGGGTTCAATGAGCAGTTCTTC,CASSPGTSGFNEQFF
TRBJ2-7,many,.,TRBV6-2/TRBV6-3,12,TGTGCCAGCAGCCCTGGCGGCAACGAGCAGTACTTC,CASSPGGNEQYF
TRBJ2-3,many,TRBD2,TRBV29-1,14,TGCAGCGCCGGACTAGCGGGAGGCACAGATACGCAGTATTTT,CSAGLAGGTDTQYF
TRBJ2-2,.,.,TRBV24-1,14,TGTGCCACCAGTGGAGGGTCACTTACCGGGGAGCTGTTTTTT,CATSGGSLTGELFF
TRBJ1-2,.,.,TRBV19,13,TGTGCCAGTACTGATGGGCCAGGCTATGGCTACACCTTC,CASTDGPGYGYTF
TRBJ2-1,many,.,TRBV4-1,14,TGCGCCAGCAGCCAAGAGACAGGTTGGAATGAGCAGTTCTTC,CASSQETGWNEQFF
TRBJ2-3,.,.,TRBV9,15,TGTGCCAGCAGCGTAGGGTGGGCCTCCACAGATACGCAGTATTTT,CASSVGWASTDTQYF
TRBJ2-7,many,.,TRBV6-2/TRBV6-3,15,TGTGCCAGCAGTTACGGTCCCAGGGACACCTACGAGCAGTACTTC,CASSYGPRDTYEQYF
TRBJ2-1,few,TRBD2,TRBV5-1,17,TGCGCCAGCAGCTGGACTAGCGGGGGGGCTCTAGGGAATGAGCAGTTCTTC,CASSWTSGGALGNEQFF
TRBJ2-2,.,.,TRBV19,16,TGTGCCAGTAGACCCCTAGAGGGGGCGAACACCGGGGAGCTGTTTTTT,CASRPLEGANTGELFF
TRBJ2-7,many,TRBD2,TRBV6-2/TRBV6-3,15,TGTGCCAGCAGAAGACTAGCGGGAGGGCCGGGTGAGCAGTACTTC,CASRRLAGGPGEQYF
TRBJ2-2,many,.,TRBV12-3/TRBV12-4,14,TGTGCCAGCAGTTTAGGTGAAGACACCGGGGAGCTGTTTTTT,CASSLGEDTGELFF
TRBJ2-3,many,.,TRBV24-1,13,TGTGCCACCAGTCAGGGTTCGGCAGATACGCAGTATTTT,CATSQGSADTQYF
TRBJ1-4,few,TRBD1,TRBV20-1,15,TGCAGTGCTAGAGCCTCCGGGACAGGAAATGAAAAACTGTTTTTT,CSARASGTGNEKLFF
TRBJ1-6,few,TRBD1,TRBV20-1,12,TGCAGTGCTAGGACAGGGAATTCACCCCTCCACTTT,CSARTGNSPLHF
TRBJ2-3,many,.,TRBV7-3,14,TGTGCCAGCAGCTTATCTCCTAGCGTGGATACGCAGTATTTT,CASSLSPSVDTQYF
TRBJ2-7,many,TRBD2,TRBV18,15,TGTGCCAGCTCACCACCCTCGCTAGCGGGAGACGAGCAGTACTTC,CASSPPSLAGDEQYF
TRBJ1-5,many,TRBD1,TRBV18,15,TGTGCCAGCTCAGCCGGGACAGGGAGCAATCAGCCCCAGCATTTT,CASSAGTGSNQPQHF
TRBJ2-1,many,.,TRBV6-1,14,TGTGCCAGCAGTGAAGCAAGGAATTACAATGAGCAGTTCTTC,CASSEARNYNEQFF
TRBJ2-7,many,.,TRBV20-1,13,TGCAGTGCCCAGGGGACGGGGGGCTCCGAGCAGTACTTC,CSAQGTGGSEQYF
TRBJ2-1,.,.,TRBV25-1,13,TGTGCCAGCAGTGTCGGGGGCAAGGATGAGCAGTTCTTC,CASSVGGKDEQFF
TRBJ2-2,.,.,TRBV27,15,TGTGCCAGCAGTGCTTGGGCAGTGAACACCGGGGAGCTGTTTTTT,CASSAWAVNTGELFF
TRBJ2-4,.,TRBD1,TRBV9,16,TGTGCCAGCAGCACTCAGCCGGGACAGGGAATAAACATTCAGTACTTC,CASSTQPGQGINIQYF
TRBJ2-3,many,.,TRBV27,17,TGTGCCAGCAGCCCCAATGGAGGGACTCAAGCCCTCAATACGCAGTATTTT,CASSPNGGTQALNTQYF